One sample yielded the 10 T cell receptor beta chains listed below, sequenced in a study of tumor and adjacent non-tumor tissue in lung cancer. RNA was extracted from bulk tissue without any cell sorting. TCRbeta libraries were built with three rounds of nested PCR, modified from ARM-PCR. TCRdb used MiXCR to reprocess the multiplex PCR reads, holding one entry per CDR3 protein. The table has approximately 79,000 distinct CDR3 sequences, around 65% seen once. Sample: lung tumor tissue. These receptors all stem from a man aged 70-80 years with non-small cell lung cancer.

The chain recombines TRBV7-8 with TRBJ1-1; a weak D match, TRBD1 (5 bases). The CDR3 length is 14 residues. With 5 bases removed from V and 0 bases from J, the gap between germline ends came to 10 bases. The V gene's germline CDR1 is SGHVS and CDR2 FQNEAQ. The CDR3 nucleotides are TGTGCCAGCAGCCCCGGGACGATGAACACTGAAGCTTTCTTT. Translating gives CASSPGTMNTEAFF.

This clonotype is termed medium-sized. The chain couples TRBV20-1 to TRBJ2-7, with TRBD1 identical over 8 bases. CDR3 length: 12 amino acids. CDR1 is DFQATT and CDR2 is SNEGSKA in the germline V gene (reference sequence). The CDR3 nucleotides are TGCAGCGGACAGGGTACGCTCTACGAGCAGTACTTC. Protein: CSGQGTLYEQYF.

The chain carries TRBV7-6 and TRBJ1-2, with TRBD1 matching 7 bases. V lost 5 bases, J lost 6 bases, and 6 bases stayed unmatched. CDR3 size: 13 residues. CDR1 is SGHVS, CDR2 FNYEAQ, per germline. The CDR3: CASSPRQGDGYTF. The CDR3 DNA sequence: TGTGCCAGCAGCCCCCGACAGGGCGATGGCTACACCTTC. Complete variable domain (other parts from reference TRBV7-6 and TRBJ1-2): GAGVSQSPRYKVTKRGQDVALRCDPISGHVSLYWYRQALGQGPEFLTYFNYEAQQDKSGLPNDRFSAERPEGSISTLTIQRTEQRDSAMYRCASSPRQGDGYTFGSGTRLTVV.

With regard to this clonotype: The missing conserved phenylalanine or tryptophan at the end of this CDR3 makes a read error likely. Here the CDR3 DNA reads TGTGCCAACAGTCTGGGTCGAGCCGGGGAGCTGTTTACT. Its translation is CANSLGRAGELFT. The genes are TRBV6-5 and TRBJ2-2; no clear D. Germline V gives CDR1 MNHEY, CDR2 SVGAGI. The CDR3 is made up of 13 amino acids.

This clonotype came up many times. CDR3 nucleotides: TGTGCCAGCAGCTCTGGCTCCTACAATGAGCAGTTCTTC. Translating gives CASSSGSYNEQFF. The chain carries TRBV7-9 and TRBJ2-1; no firm D call. V was trimmed by 4 bases and J by 0 bases, leaving 4 bases between them. The CDR3 contains 13 residues. The germline V gene has CDR1 SEHNR and CDR2 FQNEAQ (reference sequence).

Notes on this clonotype: Possible read error: a much larger clone is one base away. The chain has TRBV12-3 or TRBV12-4 and TRBJ1-1; D may be TRBD1 (6 bases). The CDR3 is 13 residues long. The germline V and J ends were trimmed by 7 bases and 10 bases, with 19 bases remaining between them. For the CDR3, the DNA is TGTGCCAGCAACGTATCAACAGGGAATGGAGCTTTCTTT. It yields the protein CASNVSTGNGAFF.

Note on this clonotype: Lacking the conserved final phenylalanine or tryptophan, this CDR3 likely reflects a read error. The V and J genes are TRBV28 and TRBJ2-7, with D perhaps matching TRBD1 or TRBD2 (5 bases each). This CDR3 is 15 amino acids long. The germline CDR1 and CDR2 sequences are MDHEN and SYDVKM. V was shortened by 5 bases and J by 3 bases, with 17 bases between the two germline ends. In DNA form, the CDR3 reads TGTGCCAGCAGTGGACCGGGCAGGGACGGCTACGAGCAGTACCTC. This translates into CASSGPGRDGYEQYL.

The genes are TRBV2 and TRBJ1-5; 8 nucleotides align to TRBD1. Germline-derived CDR1 and CDR2 are SNHLY and FYNNEI. This CDR3 has 13 residues. The CDR3 reads CVTRGQGTQPQHF. As DNA, the CDR3 is TGTGTCACTCGAGGACAGGGAACTCAGCCCCAGCATTTT.

Note on this clonotype: Sequence at one end of the junction differs from germline and may be a read error. The chain links TRBV12-3 or TRBV12-4 to TRBJ2-1, with a possible D match to TRBD2 (6 bases). This CDR3 has 12 residues. The CDR3 DNA reads as TGTGCCAGCAGCCTCGGGGGACCGAGACAGCTCTTC. It is translated as CASSLGGPRQLF.

This clonotype turned up a few times. This sequence may be a read error, since a much larger clone differs from it by one base. V usage is TRBV4-1 and J usage is TRBJ2-1, with TRBD2 identical over 9 bases. CDR1 and CDR2 from the germline V gene are MGHRA and YSYEKL. CDR3 length: 11 residues. V gave up 6 bases and J gave up 15 bases; unmatched junction bases: 6. DNA for the CDR3: TGCGCCAGCAGTAATGGACTAGCGTGGTTCTTC. Amino acid sequence: CASSNGLAWFF.